These 9 T cell receptor beta chains were sequenced from one sample in a study of long-term antiretroviral therapy in people with HIV. With survey level as its setting, the immunoSEQ assay was v3.0. This table comes from immunoSEQ multiplex PCR, and its TCRdb copy is limited to in-frame clones, with some not included. The sample lists 24,000 or so clones, approximately 73% occurring once. The sample in question was unsorted PBMCs, obtained 0.5 years after starting antiretroviral therapy. Source of these receptors: a woman in her forties with HIV.

The chain combines TRBV4-3 with TRBJ2-2; D is unresolved. This CDR3 comprises 15 residues. From germline, CDR1 is LGHNA and CDR2 YSLEER. With 0 bases removed from V and 3 bases from J, the gap between germline ends came to 8 bases. The CDR3 sequence is CASSQEDAYTGELFF. DNA for the CDR3: TGCGCCAGCAGCCAAGAAGATGCTTACACCGGGGAGCTGTTTTTT.

In its sample, this clone ranks as medium-sized. The rearrangement links TRBV7-8 to TRBJ1-3, with D uncertain. Germline CDR1 and CDR2: SGHVS and FQNEAQ. V gave up 1 base and J gave up 4 bases, with 11 bases separating them. This CDR3 region has 15 residues. CDR3 amino acids: CASSLVAVSGNTIYF. As DNA, the CDR3 is TGTGCCAGCAGCTTAGTTGCGGTTTCAGGAAACACCATATATTTT.

This chain links TRBV5-6 with TRBJ2-7, with TRBD2 as a possible D gene (6 bases). CDR1 and CDR2 (germline): SGHDT, YYEEEE. The CDR3 has 15 amino acids. V was clipped by 0 bases and J by 4 bases, with 14 bases between them. CDR3 sequence: CASSLGGGGWYEQYF. The DNA of the CDR3 is TGTGCCAGCAGCTTGGGCGGCGGAGGGTGGTACGAGCAGTACTTC. The full variable domain, its missing parts supplied by reference TRBV5-6 and TRBJ2-7, is DAGVTQSPTHLIKTRGQQVTLRCSPKSGHDTVSWYQQALGQGPQFIFQYYEEEERQRGNFPDRFSGHQFPNYSSELNVNALLLGDSALYLCASSLGGGGWYEQYFGPGTRLTVT.

Judged by abundance, this clone is medium-sized. The chain links TRBV5-5 to TRBJ1-3; D not certain. CDR1 SGHKS and CDR2 YYEKEE come from the germline V gene (reference sequence). Deletions cut 6 bases from V and 13 bases from J, with 14 bases between. The CDR3 has 11 amino acids. The CDR3: CASTSGVTIYF. DNA for the CDR3: TGTGCCAGCACCTCCGGAGTCACTATATATTTT. Complete variable domain (other parts from reference TRBV5-5 and TRBJ1-3): DAGVTQSPTHLIKTRGQQVTLRCSPISGHKSVSWYQQVLGQGPQFIFQYYEKEERGRGNFPDRFSARQFPNYSSELNVNALLLGDSALYLCASTSGVTIYFGEGSWLTVV.

The chain employs TRBV18 and TRBJ2-7, with a weak D call TRBD2 (5 bases). The germline CDR1 and CDR2 sequences are KGHSH and LQKENI. This CDR3 is built from 16 residues. Trimming pared 2 bases from V and 0 bases from J, leaving 14 bases between. CDR3 coding DNA: TGTGCCAGCTCACCATTTTCCCGGGATTACTCCTACGAGCAGTACTTC. The encoded protein is CASSPFSRDYSYEQYF.

The CDR3 sequence: CASSYSWPQETQYF. The CDR3 coding sequence is TGTGCCAGCAGTTACTCCTGGCCCCAAGAGACCCAGTACTTC. This sequence joins TRBV6-5 and TRBJ2-5, with D hard to call. Germline loops: CDR1 MNHEY, CDR2 SVGAGI. The CDR3 consists of 14 residues. Trimming stripped 0 bases from V and 1 base from J, with 6 bases between.

The chain uses TRBV12-5 and TRBJ2-5; tentative D call: TRBD1 (6 bases). Trimming left V 6 bases short and J 3 bases short, with 11 bases between. Germline CDR1 and CDR2: LGHNT and FRNRAP. The CDR3 is made up of 13 amino acids. The chain's CDR3 is CASGPGQEETQYF. CDR3 in DNA: TGTGCTAGTGGGCCGGGACAAGAAGAGACCCAGTACTTC.

For this clone: One end of the junction fails to match germline, which may point to a read error. V is TRBV7-6 and J is TRBJ1-2; possible D gene TRBD1, 6 bases. The CDR3 runs 11 residues. CDR1 is SGHVS and CDR2 is FNYEAQ in the germline V gene. CDR3 region: CASSSGGLFAF. The CDR3 DNA reads TGTGCCAGCAGCTCCGGGGGCCTGTTTGCCTTC. The whole variable domain, filled in from reference TRBV7-6 and TRBJ1-2, reads GAGVSQSPRYKVTKRGQDVALRCDPISGHVSLYWYRQALGQGPEFLTYFNYEAQQDKSGLPNDRFSAERPEGSISTLTIQRTEQRDSAMYRCASSSGGLFAFGSGTRLTVV.

The chain couples TRBV5-6 to TRBJ2-7; 7 bases match TRBD1. Germline loops: CDR1 SGHDT, CDR2 YYEEEE. Trimming cost V 3 bases and J 4 bases; bases outside gene matches: 7. The CDR3 covers 14 residues. The CDR3 DNA reads as TGTGCCAGCAGCTCGTACAGGGGCTTATACGAGCAGTACTTC. Translating gives CASSSYRGLYEQYF.